A selection of T cell receptor beta chains follows, all from one sample in a study of blood T cells in healthy people across ages. TCRdb passed the 5' RACE reads through MiXCR, listing each CDR3 protein once. The sample holds 1 million or so distinct CDR3 sequences, 20% to 25% seen once. The sample was also linked to a second study, of T cells of mothers and their children.

Input material: blood. Source of these receptors: a girl aged 2 to 9 in good health. The CDR3 runs from the conserved cysteine through the conserved F or W. Fields, in order: clone size, D gene, CDR3 length, J gene, V gene, CDR3 protein, CDR3 DNA. D genes are given only for firm matches. Only part of the rows carry a size: once, few, many, or a class if the clone is expanded.

abundance: .
d_gene: .
len: 13
j_gene: TRBJ2-7
v_gene: TRBV7-2
CDR3aa: CASSRPERNEQYF
CDR3nt: TGTGCCAGCAGTAGACCTGAAAGAAACGAGCAGTACTTC

abundance: .
d_gene: TRBD2
len: 15
j_gene: TRBJ2-1
v_gene: TRBV15
CDR3aa: CATSRGRTSGNEQFF
CDR3nt: TGTGCCACCAGCAGGGGCCGGACTAGCGGGAATGAGCAGTTCTTC

abundance: few
d_gene: .
len: 12
j_gene: TRBJ2-3
v_gene: TRBV12-3/TRBV12-4
CDR3aa: CASSYDPDTQYF
CDR3nt: TGTGCCAGCAGCTACGATCCAGATACGCAGTATTTT

abundance: few
d_gene: .
len: 14
j_gene: TRBJ2-5
v_gene: TRBV11-3
CDR3aa: CASSRGTAQETQYF
CDR3nt: TGTGCCAGCAGCCGCGGGACAGCCCAAGAGACCCAGTACTTC

abundance: few
d_gene: .
len: 14
j_gene: TRBJ1-1
v_gene: TRBV28
CDR3aa: CASSETAGNTEALF
CDR3nt: TGTGCCAGCTCAGAGACAGCTGGGAACACTGAAGCTCTCTTT

abundance: few
d_gene: TRBD1
len: 18
j_gene: TRBJ2-5
v_gene: TRBV3-1
CDR3aa: CASSQVVIGTAPGETQYF
CDR3nt: TGTGCCAGCAGCCAAGTGGTTATCGGGACAGCACCCGGAGAGACCCAGTACTTC

abundance: few
d_gene: TRBD1
len: 15
j_gene: TRBJ2-5
v_gene: TRBV29-1
CDR3aa: CSVVPPDRVQETQYF
CDR3nt: TGCAGCGTTGTTCCTCCGGACAGGGTACAAGAGACCCAGTATTTC

abundance: few
d_gene: .
len: 14
j_gene: TRBJ2-7
v_gene: TRBV12-3/TRBV12-4
CDR3aa: CASSLGGVDYEQYF
CDR3nt: TGTGCCAGCAGCCTGGGGGGAGTAGACTACGAGCAGTACTTC

abundance: few
d_gene: .
len: 14
j_gene: TRBJ1-6
v_gene: TRBV12-3/TRBV12-4
CDR3aa: CASSLRDGGSPLHF
CDR3nt: TGTGCCAGCAGTTTGCGAGACGGGGGTTCACCCCTCCACTTT

abundance: few
d_gene: TRBD1
len: 19
j_gene: TRBJ2-6
v_gene: TRBV7-9
CDR3aa: CASSLNSDRGTSGANVLTF
CDR3nt: TGTGCCAGCAGCTTAAATAGCGACAGGGGCACGTCTGGGGCCAACGTCCTGACTTTC

abundance: .
d_gene: .
len: 16
j_gene: TRBJ2-1
v_gene: TRBV6-1
CDR3aa: CASSDRSPVSYNEQFF
CDR3nt: TGTGCCAGCAGTGATCGGTCGCCCGTCTCCTACAATGAGCAGTTCTTC

abundance: .
d_gene: TRBD2
len: 16
j_gene: TRBJ2-7
v_gene: TRBV9
CDR3aa: CASSVDGGGTSYEQYF
CDR3nt: TGTGCCAGCAGCGTAGATGGCGGGGGGACCTCCTACGAGCAGTACTTC

abundance: once
d_gene: .
len: 14
j_gene: TRBJ2-1
v_gene: TRBV3-1
CDR3aa: CASSRSAPLSEQSF
CDR3nt: TGTGCCAGCAGCCGCAGCGCTCCTCTGTCGGAGCAGTCCTTC

abundance: few
d_gene: .
len: 14
j_gene: TRBJ2-1
v_gene: TRBV5-1
CDR3aa: CASKSGTQYNEQFF
CDR3nt: TGCGCCAGCAAGTCAGGGACCCAATACAATGAGCAGTTCTTC

abundance: .
d_gene: .
len: 11
j_gene: TRBJ1-5
v_gene: TRBV6-1
CDR3aa: CASSDTQPQHF
CDR3nt: TGTGCCAGCAGTGATACCCAGCCCCAGCATTTT

abundance: .
d_gene: .
len: 14
j_gene: TRBJ1-4
v_gene: TRBV6-5
CDR3aa: CASRDRPTNEKLFF
CDR3nt: TGTGCCAGCAGAGACAGGCCAACTAATGAAAAACTGTTTTTT

abundance: .
d_gene: .
len: 13
j_gene: TRBJ1-1
v_gene: TRBV29-1
CDR3aa: CSVEKGQNTEAFF
CDR3nt: TGCAGCGTTGAAAAGGGACAGAACACTGAAGCTTTCTTT

abundance: .
d_gene: .
len: 15
j_gene: TRBJ2-2
v_gene: TRBV5-6
CDR3aa: CASSWRDRNTGELFF
CDR3nt: TGTGCCAGCAGCTGGCGGGACAGGAACACCGGGGAGCTGTTTTTT

abundance: .
d_gene: .
len: 15
j_gene: TRBJ2-7
v_gene: TRBV2
CDR3aa: CASTYDSGSSYEQYF
CDR3nt: TGTGCCAGCACGTATGACTCGGGCAGCTCCTACGAGCAGTACTTC

abundance: .
d_gene: .
len: 16
j_gene: TRBJ2-3
v_gene: TRBV9
CDR3aa: CASSSGLSARTDTQYF
CDR3nt: TGTGCCAGCAGCTCGGGACTTTCCGCGCGGACAGATACGCAGTATTTT

abundance: few
d_gene: TRBD1
len: 18
j_gene: TRBJ1-1
v_gene: TRBV15
CDR3aa: CATSRGLGTGRLNTEAFF
CDR3nt: TGTGCCACCAGCAGAGGATTGGGGACAGGGAGGCTGAACACTGAAGCTTTCTTT